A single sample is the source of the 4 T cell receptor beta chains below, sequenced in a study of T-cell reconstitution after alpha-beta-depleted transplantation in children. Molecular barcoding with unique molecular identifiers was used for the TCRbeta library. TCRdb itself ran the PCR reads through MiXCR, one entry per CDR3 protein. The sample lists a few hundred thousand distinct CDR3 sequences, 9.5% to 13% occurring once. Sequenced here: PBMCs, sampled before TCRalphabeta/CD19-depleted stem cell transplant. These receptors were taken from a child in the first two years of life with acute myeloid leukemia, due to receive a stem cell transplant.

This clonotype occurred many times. This chain's CDR3 is CSRALDGNNQPQHF. The CDR3 nucleotides read TGCAGTCGCGCCCTTGACGGAAACAATCAGCCCCAGCATTTT. The V gene is TRBV20-1, the J gene TRBJ1-5, with D unresolved. Trimming took off 8 bases at V and 3 bases at J, with 17 bases between the two ends. CDR1 is DFQATT and CDR2 is SNEGSKA in the germline V gene (reference sequence). The CDR3 loop spans 14 amino acids.

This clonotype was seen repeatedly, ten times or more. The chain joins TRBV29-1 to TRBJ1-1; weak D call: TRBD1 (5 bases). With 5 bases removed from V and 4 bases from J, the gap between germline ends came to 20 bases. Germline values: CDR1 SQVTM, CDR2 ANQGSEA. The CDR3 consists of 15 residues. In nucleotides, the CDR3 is TGCAGCGTTTCCCCACCCCAGCGGGGGAGCACTGAAGCTTTCTTT. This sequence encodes CSVSPPQRGSTEAFF.

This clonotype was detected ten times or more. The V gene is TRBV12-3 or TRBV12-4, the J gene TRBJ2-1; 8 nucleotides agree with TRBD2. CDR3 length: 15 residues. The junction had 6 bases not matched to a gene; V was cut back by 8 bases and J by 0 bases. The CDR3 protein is CASRLAQGSYNEQFF. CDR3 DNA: TGTGCCAGCCGACTAGCGCAAGGCTCCTACAATGAGCAGTTCTTC.

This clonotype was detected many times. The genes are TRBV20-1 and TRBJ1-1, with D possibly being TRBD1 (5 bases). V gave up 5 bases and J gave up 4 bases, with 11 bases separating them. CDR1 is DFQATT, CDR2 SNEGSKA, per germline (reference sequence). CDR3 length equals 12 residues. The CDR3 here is CSAGGWGTEAFF. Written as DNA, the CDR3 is TGCAGTGCTGGGGGGTGGGGCACTGAAGCTTTCTTT.